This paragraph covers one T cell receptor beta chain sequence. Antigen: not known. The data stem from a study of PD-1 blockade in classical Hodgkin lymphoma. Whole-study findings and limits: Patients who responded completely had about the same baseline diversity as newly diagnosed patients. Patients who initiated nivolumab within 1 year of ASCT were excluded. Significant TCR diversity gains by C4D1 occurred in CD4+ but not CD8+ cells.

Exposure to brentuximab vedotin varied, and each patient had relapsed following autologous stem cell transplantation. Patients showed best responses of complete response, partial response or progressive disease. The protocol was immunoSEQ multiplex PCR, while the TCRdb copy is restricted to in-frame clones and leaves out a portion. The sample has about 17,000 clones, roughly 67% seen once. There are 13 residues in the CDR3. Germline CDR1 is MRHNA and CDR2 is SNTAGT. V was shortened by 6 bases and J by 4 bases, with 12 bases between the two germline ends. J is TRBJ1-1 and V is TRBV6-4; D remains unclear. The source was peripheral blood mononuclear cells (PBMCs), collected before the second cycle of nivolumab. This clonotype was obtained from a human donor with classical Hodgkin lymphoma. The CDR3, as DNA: TGTGCCAGCAGCGTCTACCTTGGCACTGAAGCTTTCTTT. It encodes CASSVYLGTEAFF.